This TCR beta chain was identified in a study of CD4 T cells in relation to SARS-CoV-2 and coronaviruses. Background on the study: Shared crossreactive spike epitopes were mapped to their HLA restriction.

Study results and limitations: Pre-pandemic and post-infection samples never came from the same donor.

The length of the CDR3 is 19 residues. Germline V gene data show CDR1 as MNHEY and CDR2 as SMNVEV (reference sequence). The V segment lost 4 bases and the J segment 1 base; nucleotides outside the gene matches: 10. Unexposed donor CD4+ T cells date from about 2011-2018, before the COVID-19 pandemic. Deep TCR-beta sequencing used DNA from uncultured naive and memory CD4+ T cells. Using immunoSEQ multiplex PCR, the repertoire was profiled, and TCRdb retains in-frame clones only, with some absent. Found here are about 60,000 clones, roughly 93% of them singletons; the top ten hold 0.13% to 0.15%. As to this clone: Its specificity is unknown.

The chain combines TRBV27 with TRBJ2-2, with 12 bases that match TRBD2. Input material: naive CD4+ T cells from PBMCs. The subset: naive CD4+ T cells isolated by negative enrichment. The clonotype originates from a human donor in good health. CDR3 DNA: TGTGCCAGCAGTTGGGGTACCGTACTAGCGGGAGGGAACACCGGGGAGCTGTTTTTT. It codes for CASSWGTVLAGGNTGELFF.